Listed here are 8 T cell receptor beta chains from one sample, sequenced in a study of CD8 T cells in ankylosing spondylitis. TCRdb used MiXCR to reprocess the 5' RACE reads, holding one entry per CDR3 protein. Of approximately 300,000 distinct CDR3 sequences listed, less than 25% are singletons. The specimen sequenced was blood, either unsorted or a sorted T cell fraction (not recorded which). The receptors shown here come from a female donor with ankylosing spondylitis or in good health (not recorded which).

This clonotype occurred many times. The genes are TRBV20-1 and TRBJ2-1; TRBD2 aligns across 10 bases. V gave up 5 bases and J gave up 6 bases; unmatched junction bases: 7. Germline CDR1 is DFQATT and CDR2 is SNEGSKA (reference sequence). The CDR3 runs to 14 residues. The CDR3 protein is CSASRAGGINEQFF. CDR3 DNA: TGCAGTGCTTCCCGAGCGGGAGGGATCAATGAGCAGTTCTTC.

The chain couples TRBV6-5 to TRBJ2-1, with 7 bases matching TRBD1. Germline V gene data show CDR1 as MNHEY and CDR2 as SVGAGI. The junction had 10 bases not matched to a gene; V was cut back by 4 bases and J by 4 bases. The CDR3 is 16 amino acids. CDR3 loop: CASSSTQGTGYNEQFF. The CDR3 DNA sequence: TGTGCCAGCAGTTCCACACAGGGGACGGGTTACAATGAGCAGTTCTTC.

J is TRBJ2-1 and V is TRBV7-9; D is unclear. Deletions cut 4 bases from V and 4 bases from J, with 11 bases between. The CDR3 contains 14 residues. Germline CDR1 SEHNR, CDR2 FQNEAQ (reference sequence). As DNA, the CDR3 is TGTGCCAGCAGCTCCTCGGCGAGTTACAATGAGCAGTTCTTC. The encoded protein is CASSSSASYNEQFF.

This clonotype was counted a few times. The chain combines TRBV6-1 with TRBJ1-2, with D possibly TRBD1 on 5 matching bases. V was shortened by 6 bases and J by 2 bases, with 19 bases between the two germline ends. This CDR3 comprises 16 residues. Germline values: CDR1 MNHNS, CDR2 SASEGT. The CDR3 is CASREGPGRSNYGYTF. CDR3 DNA sequence: TGTGCCAGCAGGGAGGGGCCGGGACGGTCGAACTATGGCTACACCTTC.

The chain joins TRBV2 to TRBJ2-7, with TRBD2 matching over 10 bases. CDR1 and CDR2 (germline): SNHLY, FYNNEI. The CDR3 length is 17 residues. Germline trimming cut 7 bases from V and 5 bases from J; bases unmatched to any gene: 17. The CDR3: CASNPRTSGAGRDEQYF. CDR3 DNA sequence: TGTGCCAGCAACCCCCGGACTAGCGGAGCGGGGAGGGACGAGCAGTACTTC.

The rearrangement joins TRBV4-3 to TRBJ2-2; no firm D call. This CDR3 comprises 14 residues. Germline V gene sequence: CDR1 LGHNA, CDR2 YSLEER. Trimming took off 4 bases at V and 6 bases at J, with 12 bases between the two ends. The CDR3 DNA reads TGCGCCAGCAGCCCAGTCCTTGAGTCCGGGGAGCTGTTTTTT. Protein product: CASSPVLESGELFF.

The rearrangement joins TRBV4-3 to TRBJ2-1; D gene unclear. CDR1 is LGHNA and CDR2 is YSLEER in the germline V gene. V lost 0 bases and J 8 bases, leaving 14 bases between the germline ends. The CDR3 runs to 15 residues. The CDR3 coding sequence is TGCGCCAGCAGCCAAGACCCCGCGCGGCAGGATGAGCAGTTCTTC. As protein: CASSQDPARQDEQFF.

This clonotype was observed a few times. CDR3 amino acids: CASSLGEEQYF. CDR3 sequence (DNA): TGTGCCAGCAGCTTGGGGGAAGAGCAGTACTTC. The chain couples TRBV5-4 to TRBJ2-7; D remains unclear. Germline V gives CDR1 SGHNT, CDR2 YYREEE (reference sequence). V was cut by 0 bases and J by 7 bases, with 5 bases left in between. CDR3 size: 11 residues.